Listed here are 19 T cell receptor beta chains from one sample, sequenced in a study of beta chain features in type 1 diabetes. TCRB transcripts that were expressed got sequenced, as all of the isolated RNA had been reverse transcribed. Only in-frame clones appear in the TCRdb table, and some are missing; sequencing was by immunoSEQ multiplex PCR. The data show about 250,000 clones, with about 14% seen just once and around 0.03% held by the top ten. Sequences were obtained from naive CD4+ T cells from blood. The receptors stem from a woman in her thirties or forties in good health.

The chain uses TRBV7-9 and TRBJ2-3; D is ambiguous. Germline CDR1 is SEHNR and CDR2 is FQNEAQ (reference sequence). V lost 5 bases and J lost 0, with 3 bases in between. CDR3 size: 12 residues. For the CDR3, the DNA is TGTGCCAGCAGCACTAGCACAGATACGCAGTATTTT. Protein sequence: CASSTSTDTQYF.

The chain links TRBV4-3 to TRBJ2-7, with 9 bases that match TRBD1. Trimming cost V 0 bases and J 4 bases; bases outside gene matches: 4. The CDR3 sequence is 15 residues long. The germline CDR1 and CDR2 sequences are LGHNA and YSLEER. The CDR3: CASSQDTGGAYEQYF. The CDR3 DNA reads as TGCGCCAGCAGCCAAGATACAGGGGGCGCGTACGAGCAGTACTTC.

V usage is TRBV27 and J usage is TRBJ2-7; D is undetermined. Germline V gene lookup returns CDR1 MNHEY and CDR2 SMNVEV (reference sequence). V lost 4 bases and J lost 3, with 4 bases in between. The CDR3 extends over 11 amino acids. CDR3 protein: CASSYLYEQYF. The CDR3 DNA reads as TGTGCCAGCAGTTATCTCTACGAGCAGTACTTC.

This clone has only a few counts. CDR3 DNA: TGTGCCAGCAGCGTAGGGGGGGTGGGAGAGACCCAGTACTTC. Translation gives CASSVGGVGETQYF. The V and J genes are TRBV9 and TRBJ2-5; perhaps TRBD2 as D (6 bases). Germline-derived CDR1 and CDR2 are SGDLS and YYNGEE. The CDR3 is 14 residues long. Trimming stripped 0 bases from V and 4 bases from J, with 10 bases between. The full variable domain, rest sourced from reference TRBV9 and TRBJ2-5, is DSGVTQTPKHLITATGQRVTLRCSPRSGDLSVYWYQQSLDQGLQFLIQYYNGEERAKGNILERFSAQQFPDLHSELNLSSLELGDSALYFCASSVGGVGETQYFGPGTRLLVL.

The chain links TRBV27 to TRBJ2-7; 8 positions match TRBD1. Trimming removed 5 bases from V and 3 bases from J; junction bases left unmatched: 9. Germline V lookup: CDR1 MNHEY, CDR2 SMNVEV (reference sequence). This CDR3 spans 15 amino acids. The CDR3 reads CASSPPGTGGYEQYF. The CDR3 DNA reads as TGTGCCAGCAGTCCCCCCGGGACAGGCGGCTACGAGCAGTACTTC.

This clone has just a few counts. The chain recombines TRBV11-2 with TRBJ2-7; 9 bases agree with TRBD1. The germline V gene has CDR1 SGHAT and CDR2 FQNNGV. The CDR3 consists of 14 residues. The V gene end was trimmed by 3 bases and the J gene end by 7 bases; junction bases not matched to a gene: 7. CDR3 sequence (DNA): TGTGCCAGCAGCTTCGGACAGGGGTGGGTGGAGCAGTACTTC. Protein product: CASSFGQGWVEQYF.

The J gene is TRBJ2-1, the V gene TRBV27; D is possibly TRBD1 (6 bases). V lost 4 bases and J 2 bases, leaving 15 bases between the germline ends. CDR1 is MNHEY, CDR2 SMNVEV, per germline (reference sequence). This CDR3 is 16 amino acids long. The CDR3 loop reads CASSSPEDRTYNEQFF. CDR3 DNA: TGTGCCAGCAGTTCACCAGAGGACAGAACCTACAATGAGCAGTTCTTC.

This clone was counted only a few times. V gene TRBV4-1 combines with J gene TRBJ1-1; D unresolved. Germline CDR1 reads MGHRA; CDR2 reads YSYEKL. The ends were cut back, 1 base at V and 1 base at J, with 13 bases in the middle. The CDR3 sequence is 16 residues long. The CDR3: CASSQGAARGNTEAFF. Here the CDR3 DNA reads TGCGCCAGCAGCCAAGGGGCCGCTCGGGGGAACACTGAAGCTTTCTTT.

The sample holds a few counts of this clone. The rearrangement joins TRBV18 to TRBJ1-4, with D maybe TRBD1 (5 bases). The CDR3 is made up of 17 amino acids. Deletions cut 3 bases from V and 0 bases from J, with 14 bases between. Germline V gene sequence: CDR1 KGHSH, CDR2 LQKENI. The CDR3 is CASSPRDSLATNEKLFF. CDR3 in DNA: TGTGCCAGCTCACCCCGCGACAGTCTAGCAACTAATGAAAAACTGTTTTTT. The complete variable domain, with remaining parts taken from reference TRBV18 and TRBJ1-4, reads NAGVMQNPRHLVRRRGQEARLRCSPMKGHSHVYWYRQLPEEGLKFMVYLQKENIIDESGMPKERFSAEFPKEGPSILRIQQVVRGDSAAYFCASSPRDSLATNEKLFFGSGTQLSVL.

The chain carries TRBV5-1 and TRBJ2-3; D is possibly TRBD2 (7 bases). Germline loops: CDR1 SGHRS, CDR2 YFSETQ. V was clipped by 6 bases and J by 3 bases, with 20 bases between them. CDR3 length: 16 amino acids. CDR3 sequence reads: CASTSPRGGRTDTQYF. The CDR3 DNA sequence: TGCGCCAGCACATCGCCCCGCGGGGGCCGTACAGATACGCAGTATTTT.

V gene TRBV5-6 combines with J gene TRBJ2-7; 9 bases agree with TRBD1. Trimming cost V 4 bases and J 1 base; bases outside gene matches: 9. Germline CDR1 and CDR2: SGHDT and YYEEEE. The CDR3 length is 16 residues. The CDR3 DNA reads TGTGCCAGCAGCCCGGACAGGGGCCGTAATTCCTACGAGCAGTACTTC. Protein product: CASSPDRGRNSYEQYF.

The rearrangement uses TRBV6-5 and TRBJ2-2; no reliable D call. V gave up 2 bases and J gave up 2 bases, with 9 bases separating them. This CDR3 contains 15 residues. The germline V gene has CDR1 MNHEY and CDR2 SVGAGI. The CDR3 loop reads CASSYGDSNTGELFF. CDR3 coding DNA: TGTGCCAGCAGTTACGGAGATAGTAACACCGGGGAGCTGTTTTTT.

The chain employs TRBV7-9 and TRBJ2-7, with 7 bases identical to TRBD1. V trimming: 5 bases; J trimming: 2 bases; junction bases outside the gene matches: 9. The CDR3 is 15 amino acids. Germline CDR1 reads SEHNR; CDR2 reads FQNEAQ (reference sequence). In DNA form, the CDR3 reads TGTGCCAGCAGCCGACAAGGACAGGCGGCCTACGAGCAGTACTTC. Translated, it gives CASSRQGQAAYEQYF.

This clone was seen a few times. J is TRBJ1-2 and V is TRBV9; 8 nucleotides align to TRBD1. This CDR3 region has 18 residues. Germline V gene sequence: CDR1 SGDLS, CDR2 YYNGEE. The V segment lost 2 bases and the J segment 3 bases; nucleotides outside the gene matches: 15. The CDR3 DNA reads TGTGCCAGCAGCGTTTCAACAGGGGGAGGTTTTGAGGACTATGGCTACACCTTC. Translation: CASSVSTGGGFEDYGYTF.

V and J are TRBV7-2 and TRBJ2-1; D may be TRBD2 (6 bases). V lost 5 bases to trimming and J lost 6 bases, with 11 bases between them. Per the germline V gene, CDR1 is SGHTA and CDR2 is FQGNSA. This CDR3 has 13 residues. DNA for the CDR3: TGTGCCAGCAGCACGGGAGCGGTCAATGAGCAGTTCTTC. It translates to CASSTGAVNEQFF.

V usage is TRBV18 and J usage is TRBJ2-5, with D hard to call. CDR3 length: 13 residues. Trimming took off 3 bases at V and 2 bases at J, with 7 bases between the two ends. Germline CDR1 is KGHSH and CDR2 is LQKENI. The CDR3 region has the DNA TGTGCCAGCTCACCGGCAGGTCAAGAGACCCAGTACTTC. As protein: CASSPAGQETQYF. Full variable domain (remainder filled in from reference TRBV18 and TRBJ2-5): NAGVMQNPRHLVRRRGQEARLRCSPMKGHSHVYWYRQLPEEGLKFMVYLQKENIIDESGMPKERFSAEFPKEGPSILRIQQVVRGDSAAYFCASSPAGQETQYFGPGTRLLVL.

V gene TRBV5-1 combines with J gene TRBJ2-2; the match to TRBD1 covers 9 bases. Germline CDR1 is SGHRS and CDR2 is YFSETQ. This CDR3 comprises 16 residues. V lost 4 bases and J lost 5; bases outside the gene matches: 9. CDR3 nucleotides: TGCGCCAGCAGCCCGGGACAGGGTTGGGCGACCGGGGAGCTGTTTTTT. The encoded protein is CASSPGQGWATGELFF.

The V call is TRBV6-5, the J call TRBJ2-7; 8 bases match TRBD2. The germline V gene has CDR1 MNHEY and CDR2 SVGAGI. The ends lost 1 base at V and 3 bases at J; junction bases unmatched: 8. This CDR3 region has 16 residues. CDR3 bases: TGTGCCAGCAGTTACTTCTTTGCGGGGGGTAGCTACGAGCAGTACTTC. This sequence encodes CASSYFFAGGSYEQYF.

V gene TRBV9 combines with J gene TRBJ1-4; D remains ambiguous. V lost 2 bases to trimming and J lost 8 bases, with 16 bases between them. The germline V gene has CDR1 SGDLS and CDR2 YYNGEE. The CDR3 is 15 residues long. The CDR3, as DNA: TGTGCCAGCAGCGTGGGAGTGAACCCCTCGGAAAAACTGTTTTTT. Protein product: CASSVGVNPSEKLFF.